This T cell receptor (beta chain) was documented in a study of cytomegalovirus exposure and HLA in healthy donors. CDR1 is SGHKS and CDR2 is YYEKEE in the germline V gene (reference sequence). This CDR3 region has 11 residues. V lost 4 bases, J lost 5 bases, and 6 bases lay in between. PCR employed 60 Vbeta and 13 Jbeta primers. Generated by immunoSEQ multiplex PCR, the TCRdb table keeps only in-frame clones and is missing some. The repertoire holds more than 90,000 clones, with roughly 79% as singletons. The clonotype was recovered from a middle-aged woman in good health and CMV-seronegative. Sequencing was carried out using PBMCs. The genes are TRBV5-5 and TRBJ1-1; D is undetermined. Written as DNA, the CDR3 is TGTGCCAGCAGCCCCGGGACTGAAGCTTTCTTT. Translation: CASSPGTEAFF.